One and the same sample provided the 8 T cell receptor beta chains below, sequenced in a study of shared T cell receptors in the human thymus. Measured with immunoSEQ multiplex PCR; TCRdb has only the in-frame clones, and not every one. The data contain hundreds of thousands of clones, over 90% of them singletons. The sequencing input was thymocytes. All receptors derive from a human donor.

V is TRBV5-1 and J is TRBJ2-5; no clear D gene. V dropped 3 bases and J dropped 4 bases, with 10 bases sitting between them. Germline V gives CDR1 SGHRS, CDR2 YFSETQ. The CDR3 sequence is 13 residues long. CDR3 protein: CASSSYVGETQYF. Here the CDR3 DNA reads TGCGCCAGCAGCTCCTACGTTGGAGAGACCCAGTACTTC.

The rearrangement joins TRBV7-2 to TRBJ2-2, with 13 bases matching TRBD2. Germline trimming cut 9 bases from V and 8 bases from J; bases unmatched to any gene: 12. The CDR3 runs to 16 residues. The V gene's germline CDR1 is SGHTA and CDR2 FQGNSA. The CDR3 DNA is TGTGCCAGGCTACCCGGACTAGCGGGAGTATCTGGGGAGCTGTTTTTT. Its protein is CARLPGLAGVSGELFF.

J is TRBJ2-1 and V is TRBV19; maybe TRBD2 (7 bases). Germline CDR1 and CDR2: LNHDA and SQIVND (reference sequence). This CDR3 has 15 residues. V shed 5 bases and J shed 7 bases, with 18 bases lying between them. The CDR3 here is CASSYLGGGANEQFF. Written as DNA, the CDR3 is TGTGCCAGTAGTTATTTGGGAGGGGGAGCGAATGAGCAGTTCTTC.

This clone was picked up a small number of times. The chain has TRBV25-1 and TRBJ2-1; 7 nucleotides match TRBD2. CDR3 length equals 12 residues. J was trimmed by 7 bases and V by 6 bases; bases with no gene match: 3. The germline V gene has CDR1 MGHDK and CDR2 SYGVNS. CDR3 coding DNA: TGTGCCAGCAGGCGGGAGCTGAATGAGCAGTTCTTC. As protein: CASRRELNEQFF.

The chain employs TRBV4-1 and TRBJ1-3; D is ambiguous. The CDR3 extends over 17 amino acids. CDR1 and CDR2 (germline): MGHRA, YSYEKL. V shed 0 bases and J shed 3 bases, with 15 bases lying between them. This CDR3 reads CASSQEGIWKGGNTIYF. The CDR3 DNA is TGCGCCAGCAGCCAAGAAGGAATATGGAAGGGTGGAAACACCATATATTTT.

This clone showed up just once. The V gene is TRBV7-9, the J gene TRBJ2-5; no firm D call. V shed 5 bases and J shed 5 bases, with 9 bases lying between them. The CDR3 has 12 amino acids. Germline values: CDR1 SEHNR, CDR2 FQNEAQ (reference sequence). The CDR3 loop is CASSPYPETQYF. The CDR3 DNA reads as TGTGCCAGCAGCCCCTACCCGGAGACCCAGTACTTC. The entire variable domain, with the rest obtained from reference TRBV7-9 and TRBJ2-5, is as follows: DTGVSQNPRHKITKRGQNVTFRCDPISEHNRLYWYRQTLGQGPEFLTYFQNEAQLEKSRLLSDRFSAERPKGSFSTLEIQRTEQGDSAMYLCASSPYPETQYFGPGTRLLVL.

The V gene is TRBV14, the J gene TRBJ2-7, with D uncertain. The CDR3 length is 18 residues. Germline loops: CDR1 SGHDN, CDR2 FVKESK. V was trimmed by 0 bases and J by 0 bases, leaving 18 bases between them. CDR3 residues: CASSQEAGRVLSSYEQYF. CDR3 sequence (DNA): TGTGCCAGCAGCCAAGAGGCCGGACGGGTCCTGAGCTCCTACGAGCAGTACTTC.

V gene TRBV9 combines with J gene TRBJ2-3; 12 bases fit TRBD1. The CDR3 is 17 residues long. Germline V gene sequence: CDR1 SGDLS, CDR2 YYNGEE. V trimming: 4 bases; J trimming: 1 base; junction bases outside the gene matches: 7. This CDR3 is CASSIRDRGHGTDTQYF. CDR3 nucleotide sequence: TGTGCCAGCAGCATCCGGGACAGGGGGCATGGCACAGATACGCAGTATTTT.